One and the same sample provided the 13 T cell receptor beta chains below, sequenced in a study of blood T cell repertoires in COVID-19. TCRdb's copy holds only in-frame clones and misses some; the assay was immunoSEQ multiplex PCR. The sample shows 100,000 to 150,000 clones, about four fifths of them seen only once. Sequencing was carried out using peripheral blood. Every receptor here comes from an elderly man with active or convalescent COVID-19.

This clone appeared once. This chain links TRBV6-5 with TRBJ1-3; no firm D call. The length of the CDR3 is 16 residues. V dropped 0 bases and J dropped 2 bases, with 11 bases sitting between them. Germline-derived CDR1 and CDR2 are MNHEY and SVGAGI. As DNA, the CDR3 is TGTGCCAGCAGTTACTCAAGACCCGGGGCTGGAAACACCATATATTTT. Protein product: CASSYSRPGAGNTIYF.

In its sample, this clone was seen once. The chain employs TRBV2 and TRBJ2-1; 7 bases match TRBD1. The germline V gene has CDR1 SNHLY and CDR2 FYNNEI. Unmatched junction bases numbered 9, after V lost 3 bases and J lost 4 bases. This CDR3 is built from 16 residues. The CDR3 DNA sequence: TGTGCCAGCAGTGATTATGAGGGGGCCACTTACAATGAGCAGTTCTTC. Its protein is CASSDYEGATYNEQFF.

The V call is TRBV9, the J call TRBJ1-5; 7 bases map to TRBD1. Trimming took 2 bases from V and 2 from J; bases not matched to a gene: 4. Germline V gene data show CDR1 as SGDLS and CDR2 as YYNGEE. The length of the CDR3 is 15 residues. CDR3 amino acids: CASSVGTDGNQPQHF. The CDR3 region has the DNA TGTGCCAGCAGCGTTGGGACAGATGGCAATCAGCCCCAGCATTTT.

The chain has TRBV20-1 and TRBJ1-1; TRBD1 agrees at 9 bases. Germline V gene sequence: CDR1 DFQATT, CDR2 SNEGSKA (reference sequence). The CDR3 has 14 amino acids. The J segment lost 6 bases and the V segment lost 3 bases, leaving 8 bases of the junction unmatched. As DNA, the CDR3 is TGCAGTGCTAGTTATGGACAGGGGTCCCCTGAAGCTTTCTTT. Its translation: CSASYGQGSPEAFF.

The chain combines TRBV14 with TRBJ2-5, with D tentatively TRBD1 (6 bases). The germline gives CDR1 SGHDN, CDR2 FVKESK. CDR3 length: 15 amino acids. V lost 1 base and J 4 bases, leaving 13 bases between the germline ends. As DNA, the CDR3 is TGTGCCAGCAGCCAAGTCGCCAGGGGTTTAGAGACCCAGTACTTC. It specifies CASSQVARGLETQYF.

This chain uses TRBV30 with TRBJ1-6; 9 bases are shared with TRBD1. CDR1 and CDR2 from the germline V gene are GTSNPN and SVGIG (reference sequence). V lost 5 bases to trimming and J lost 12 bases; unmatched junction nucleotides: 8. The CDR3 loop spans 13 amino acids. In nucleotides, the CDR3 is TGTGCCTGGGTCCCGGGACAGGGTCTACCCCTCCACTTT. It codes for CAWVPGQGLPLHF.

The V gene is TRBV5-1, the J gene TRBJ1-3; 7 bases are shared with TRBD1. Losses at the gene ends were 4 bases for V and 8 bases for J; bases not matched to a gene: 9. The germline CDR1 and CDR2 sequences are SGHRS and YFSETQ. The CDR3 is made up of 14 amino acids. The CDR3 sequence: CASSPTGDGYTIYF. CDR3 coding DNA: TGCGCCAGCAGCCCTACAGGGGACGGGTACACCATATATTTT.

The gene calls are TRBV5-1 and TRBJ1-1; TRBD1 agrees at 7 bases. From germline, CDR1 is SGHRS and CDR2 YFSETQ. The CDR3 has 16 amino acids. V lost 4 bases to trimming and J lost 3 bases; unmatched junction nucleotides: 12. The CDR3 sequence is CASSPLVGGVDTEAFF. CDR3 in DNA: TGCGCCAGCAGCCCCCTTGTAGGGGGCGTGGACACTGAAGCTTTCTTT.

This clone was counted between two and nine times. This chain links TRBV25-1 with TRBJ1-1, with TRBD1 identical over 11 bases. The V gene end was trimmed by 6 bases and the J gene end by 5 bases; junction bases not matched to a gene: 5. CDR3 length: 14 amino acids. The germline V gene has CDR1 MGHDK and CDR2 SYGVNS. Written as DNA, the CDR3 is TGTGCCAGCAGGGGGACAGGGGGGTCGACTGAAGCTTTCTTT. Translated, it gives CASRGTGGSTEAFF.

V is TRBV5-1 and J is TRBJ2-7, with 9 bases aligning to TRBD1. V was clipped by 3 bases and J by 4 bases; unmatched bases: 5. This CDR3 region has 14 residues. Germline CDR1 reads SGHRS; CDR2 reads YFSETQ. CDR3 DNA sequence: TGCGCCAGCAGCTCCGGACAGGGGAGGTACGAGCAGTACTTC. Amino acid sequence: CASSSGQGRYEQYF.

A single count supports this clone. The CDR3 coding sequence is TGCGCCAGCAGCCAAGATACAGAACACGAGCAGTACTTC. The encoded protein is CASSQDTEHEQYF. The chain couples TRBV4-3 to TRBJ2-7; D gene uncertain. This CDR3 comprises 13 residues. Germline values: CDR1 LGHNA, CDR2 YSLEER. The V gene lost 0 bases and the J gene lost 5 bases, with 8 bases spanning the gap.

Here the CDR3 reads CSVPAPGDEKLFF. In nucleotides, the CDR3 is TGCAGCGTTCCGGCCCCCGGGGATGAAAAACTGTTTTTT. This rearrangement joins TRBV29-1 to TRBJ1-4, with D uncertain. CDR1 is SQVTM, CDR2 ANQGSEA, per germline. The CDR3 runs to 13 residues. V was cut by 5 bases and J by 6 bases, with 13 bases left in between.

The genes are TRBV6-5 and TRBJ2-7; 7 bases are a match to TRBD1. In germline, CDR1 is MNHEY, CDR2 SVGAGI. With V trimmed by 6 bases and J by 1 base, 6 bases remained unmatched. The CDR3 consists of 14 residues. The CDR3 nucleotides are TGTGCCAGCAGGGGACAGACCGGGTCCTACGAGCAGTACTTC. As protein: CASRGQTGSYEQYF.